A selection of T cell receptor beta chains follows, all from one sample in a study of T-cell reconstitution after alpha-beta-depleted transplantation in children. TCRdb called the PCR reads again in MiXCR, with one record for every CDR3 protein. The sample holds 450,000 to 600,000 distinct CDR3 sequences, roughly a tenth seen once. This specimen was PBMCs, taken before TCRalphabeta/CD19-depleted stem cell transplant. These receptors all stem from a child aged 2 to 15 with inherited bone marrow failure, due to receive a stem cell transplant. Both conserved end residues are part of each CDR3. Each record gives: V gene, D gene, J gene, CDR3 length, clone size, CDR3 protein, CDR3 DNA. D genes are given only for firm matches. Some rows have no size entry. The others give once, few or many, or a class for an expanded clone.

V: TRBV9; D: .; J: TRBJ2-2; length: 14; size: .; CDR3: CASSVDPMAGELFF; DNA: TGTGCCAGCAGCGTAGACCCCATGGCGGGGGAGCTGTTTTTT
V: TRBV7-2; D: .; J: TRBJ2-5; length: 14; size: many; CDR3: CASSPVFRRETQYF; DNA: TGTGCCAGCAGCCCCGTTTTCAGGCGAGAGACCCAGTACTTC
V: TRBV11-2; D: .; J: TRBJ2-1; length: 15; size: many; CDR3: CASSLVVQGRHEQFF; DNA: TGTGCCAGCAGCTTAGTAGTCCAGGGGCGACATGAGCAGTTCTTC
V: TRBV11-2; D: .; J: TRBJ2-1; length: 18; size: many; CDR3: CASSLVRGSGNRDNEQFF; DNA: TGTGCCAGCAGCTTAGTAAGGGGGAGCGGGAATCGCGACAATGAGCAGTTCTTC
V: TRBV20-1; D: TRBD2; J: TRBJ2-1; length: 13; size: many; CDR3: CSAKREIDNEQFF; DNA: TGCAGTGCTAAGCGGGAGATCGACAATGAGCAGTTCTTC
V: TRBV28; D: .; J: TRBJ2-1; length: 15; size: .; CDR3: CASSLRSGSYNEQFF; DNA: TGTGCCAGCAGTTTACGGTCCGGCTCCTACAATGAGCAGTTCTTC
V: TRBV27; D: .; J: TRBJ1-6; length: 15; size: .; CDR3: CASSFGGSHNSPLHF; DNA: TGTGCCAGCAGTTTCGGTGGCAGTCACAATTCACCCCTCCACTTT
V: TRBV11-2; D: TRBD2; J: TRBJ2-1; length: 17; size: few; CDR3: CASSLDGRLAVYNEQFF; DNA: TGTGCCAGCAGCTTAGATGGGCGACTAGCGGTTTACAATGAGCAGTTCTTC
V: TRBV19; D: .; J: TRBJ1-5; length: 15; size: .; CDR3: CASRTLGPSNQPQHF; DNA: TGTGCCAGTAGGACACTCGGGCCTTCCAATCAGCCCCAGCATTTT
V: TRBV21-1; D: .; J: TRBJ2-5; length: 15; size: many; CDR3: CASTRAQQAQETQYF; DNA: TGTGCCAGCACCCGAGCACAACAGGCTCAAGAGACCCAGTACTTC
V: TRBV7-9; D: TRBD2; J: TRBJ2-7; length: 15; size: many; CDR3: CASSLIRGDSYEQYF; DNA: TGTGCCAGCAGCTTAATTCGGGGGGACTCCTACGAGCAGTACTTC